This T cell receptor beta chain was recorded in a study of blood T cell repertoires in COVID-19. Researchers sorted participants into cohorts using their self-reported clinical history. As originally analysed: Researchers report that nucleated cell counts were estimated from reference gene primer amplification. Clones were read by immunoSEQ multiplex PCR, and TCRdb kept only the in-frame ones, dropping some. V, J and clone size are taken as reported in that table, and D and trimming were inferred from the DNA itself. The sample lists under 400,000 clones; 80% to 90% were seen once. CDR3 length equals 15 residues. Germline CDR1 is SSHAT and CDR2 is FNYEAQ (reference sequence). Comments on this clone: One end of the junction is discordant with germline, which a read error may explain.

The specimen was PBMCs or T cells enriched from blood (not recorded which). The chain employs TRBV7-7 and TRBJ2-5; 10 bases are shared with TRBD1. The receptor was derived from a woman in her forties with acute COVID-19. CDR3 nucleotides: TGTGCTAGCAGCGCAACCGGGACAGGGGCCGAGACCCAGTACTTC. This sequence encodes CASSATGTGAETQYF.